The clone carrying this T cell receptor beta chain has just a few counts. Antigen: not known. The sample is drawn from a study of beta chain features in type 1 diabetes. The study's findings and limits: These data did not resolve whether HLA type affects TCRB rearrangement.

CDR3 size: 15 residues. Trimming took off 4 bases at V and 9 bases at J, with 20 bases between the two ends. From germline, CDR1 is SGDLS and CDR2 YYNGEE. Since all of the isolated RNA was reverse transcribed, expressed TCRB transcripts were what got sequenced. Sequencing was performed with immunoSEQ multiplex PCR; in TCRdb, only in-frame clones are kept and a portion is missing. The sample shows around 250,000 clones, less than 35% of them seen only once. This chain uses TRBV9 with TRBJ2-4; D remains ambiguous. The receptor was isolated from a man under 40 in good health. Sequences were obtained from central memory CD4+ T cells from blood. CDR3 sequence reads: CASSPLGGPGSIQYF. The CDR3 coding sequence is TGTGCCAGCAGCCCCCTTGGTGGACCTGGGTCCATTCAGTACTTC.